This entry features one T cell receptor beta chain sequence. No antigen is known for it. This specimen belongs to a study of persistence of HIV-infected CD4 T cells. CDR1 is SNHLY, CDR2 FYNNEI, per germline. CDR3 length equals 14 residues. The V end was cut by 7 bases, the J end by 2 bases, with 15 bases between. This was the immunoSEQ version 4 assay in survey mode. Method: immunoSEQ multiplex PCR; TCRdb's copy keeps in-frame clones and lacks some. This sample has 64,000 or so clones, with approximately 75% found just once. The stimulus was an HIV-1 Gag 15-mer peptide pool, roughly 1 ug/peptide/mL. CD40L-negative CD69-negative CD45RO-high memory CD4+ T cells were sorted as populations depleted of antigen-responding cells. PBMCs were depleted of CD8+ T cells before stimulation.

The sequencing used CD4+ T cells sorted from PBMCs after approximately 19-hour stimulation, collected from a patient who received antiretroviral therapy. This chain joins TRBV2 and TRBJ2-7, with TRBD2 as a possible D gene (6 bases). This TCR was sampled from an adult man with HIV who was CMV-seropositive. This CDR3 is CASIPGRGPYEQYF. The CDR3 DNA follows: TGTGCCAGCATCCCCGGGCGGGGTCCCTACGAGCAGTACTTC.